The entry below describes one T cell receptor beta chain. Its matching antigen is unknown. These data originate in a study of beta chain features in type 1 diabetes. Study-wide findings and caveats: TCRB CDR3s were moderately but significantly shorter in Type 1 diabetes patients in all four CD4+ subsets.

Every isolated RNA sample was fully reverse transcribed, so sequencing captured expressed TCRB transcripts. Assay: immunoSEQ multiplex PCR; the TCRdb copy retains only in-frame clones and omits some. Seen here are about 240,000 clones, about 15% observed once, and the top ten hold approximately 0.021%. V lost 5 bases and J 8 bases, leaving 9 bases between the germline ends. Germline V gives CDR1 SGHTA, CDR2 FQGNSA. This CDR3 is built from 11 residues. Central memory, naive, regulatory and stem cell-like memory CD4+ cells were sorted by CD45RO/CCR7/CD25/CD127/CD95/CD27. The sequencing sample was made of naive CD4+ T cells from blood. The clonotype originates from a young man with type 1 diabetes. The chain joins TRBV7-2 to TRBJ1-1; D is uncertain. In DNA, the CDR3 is TGTGCCAGCAGCAAAACAACCGAAGCTTTCTTT. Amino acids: CASSKTTEAFF.